The subject of this entry is one TCR beta chain. What it binds is unknown. Only in-frame clones appear in the TCRdb table, and some are missing; sequencing was by immunoSEQ multiplex PCR. Here the sample spans 110,000 to 150,000 clones, around 76% being singletons. The data derive from a study of cytotoxic CD8 clonotypes in ibrutinib-treated CLL. On the study more broadly: Enrolment comprised around 11 relapsed/refractory and more than 14 treatment-naive patients; 17 to 18 were IGHV unmutated. Broader study findings: Progressing patients had sampling times that differed from those of sustained-remission patients. Under treatment, the uncommon public clonotypes either contracted or remained stable.

The V end was cut by 0 bases, the J end by 4 bases, with 5 bases between. The CDR3 runs to 13 residues. Germline V gene lookup returns CDR1 SGDLS and CDR2 YYNGEE. The sample here was PBMCs, taken after 24 months of ibrutinib treatment. The source is a human donor with chronic lymphocytic leukemia. V is TRBV9 and J is TRBJ1-3; no definite D call. As DNA, the CDR3 is TGTGCCAGCAGCGTAGACGCGGGAAACACCATATATTTT. Its protein is CASSVDAGNTIYF.